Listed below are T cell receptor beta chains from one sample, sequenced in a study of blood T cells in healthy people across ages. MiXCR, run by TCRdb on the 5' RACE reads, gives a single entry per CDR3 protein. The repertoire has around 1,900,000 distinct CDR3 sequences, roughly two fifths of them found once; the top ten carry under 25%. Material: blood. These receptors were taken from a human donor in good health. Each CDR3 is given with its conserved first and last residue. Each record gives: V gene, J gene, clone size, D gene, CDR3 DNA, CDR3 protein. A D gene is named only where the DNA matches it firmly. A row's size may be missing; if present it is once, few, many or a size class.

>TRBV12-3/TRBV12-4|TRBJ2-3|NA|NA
TGTGCCAGCAGTCCCTTGGGTGGTACGCAGTATTTT
CASSPLGGTQYF
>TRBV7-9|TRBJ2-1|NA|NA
TGTGCCAGCAGCCTTGGACCACGGGCAATTGAGCAGTTCTTC
CASSLGPRAIEQFF
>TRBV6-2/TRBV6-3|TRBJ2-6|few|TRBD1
TGTGCCAGCAGCCCGGATACAGGGGGAGCTGGGGCCAACGTCCTGACTTTC
CASSPDTGGAGANVLTF
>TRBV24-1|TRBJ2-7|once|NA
TGTGCCACCCAACCGGGACCAACCTACGAGCAGTACTTC
CATQPGPTYEQYF
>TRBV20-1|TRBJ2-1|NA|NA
TGCAGTGCTCCAAAGGCGGGGGCGGACTACAATGAGCAGTTCTTC
CSAPKAGADYNEQFF
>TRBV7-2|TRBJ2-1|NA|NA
TGTGCCAGCAGGCTGACTGGGGGTAGGAGGTACAATGAGCAGTTCTTC
CASRLTGGRRYNEQFF
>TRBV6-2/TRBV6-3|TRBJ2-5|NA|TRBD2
TGTGCCAGCAGTCCCTGGGGCGGGGGATCCCAAGAGACCCAGTACTTC
CASSPWGGGSQETQYF
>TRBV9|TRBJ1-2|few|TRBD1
TGTGCCAGCAGCGCCAAATCCTCAGGGGGCTATGGCTACACCTTC
CASSAKSSGGYGYTF
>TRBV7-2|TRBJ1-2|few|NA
TGTGCCAGCAGCTTATATTCGTCAGGTCAAGGCTACACCTTC
CASSLYSSGQGYTF
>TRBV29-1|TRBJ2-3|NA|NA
TGCAGCGTTGTGGCAGTGTCTAGCACAGATGCGCAGTATTTT
CSVVAVSSTDAQYF
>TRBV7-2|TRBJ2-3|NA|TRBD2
TGTGCCAGCAGCCCTACTAGCGGGGGCCACACAGATACGCAGTATTTT
CASSPTSGGHTDTQYF
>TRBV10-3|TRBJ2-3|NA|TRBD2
TGTGCCATCAGTGCGGGGGGTCCGAGGGCCGGAGATACGCAGTATTTT
CAISAGGPRAGDTQYF
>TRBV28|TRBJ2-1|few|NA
TGTGCCAGCAGAATGGGCGGGGACAATGAGCAGTTCTTC
CASRMGGDNEQFF
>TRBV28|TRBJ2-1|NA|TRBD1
TGTGCCAGCAGTTTAAGGAATAGGGACAGGGGATATTACAATGAGCAGTTCTTC
CASSLRNRDRGYYNEQFF
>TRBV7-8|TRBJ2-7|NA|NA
TGTGCCAGCAGCTTATCTTTAATTACGACAGGACCTACCTACGAGCAGTACTTC
CASSLSLITTGPTYEQYF
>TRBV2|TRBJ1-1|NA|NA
TGTGCCAGCAGTGACCAGGGGAACACTGAAGCTTTCTTT
CASSDQGNTEAFF
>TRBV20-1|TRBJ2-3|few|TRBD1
TGCAGTGCTAGAAGTCAGGGGGCACAGATAGATACGCAGTATTTT
CSARSQGAQIDTQYF
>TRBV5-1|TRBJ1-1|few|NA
TGCGCCAGCAGCTTCAGCGGGGGCGCAGGCACTGAAGCTTTCTTT
CASSFSGGAGTEAFF
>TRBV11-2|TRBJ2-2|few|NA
TGTGCCAGCAGCTTAGACACAGGGTCCGGGGAGCTGTTTTTT
CASSLDTGSGELFF
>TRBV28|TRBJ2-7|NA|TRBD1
TGTGCCAGCAGCTACCGGGACAGGGTGCTCTACGAGCAGTACTTC
CASSYRDRVLYEQYF
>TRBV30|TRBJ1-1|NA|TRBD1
TGTGCCTGGAGCGGGGACAGGGGGCGTCCTGAAGCTTTCTTT
CAWSGDRGRPEAFF
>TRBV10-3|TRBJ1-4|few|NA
TGTGCCATCAGTGACTCCGGGACCTTCGCAACTAATGAAAAACTGTTTTTT
CAISDSGTFATNEKLFF
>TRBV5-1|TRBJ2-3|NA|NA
TGCGCCAGCAGCTATCCAGGAAGCACAGATACGCAGTATTTT
CASSYPGSTDTQYF
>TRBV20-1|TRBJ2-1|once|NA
TGCAGTGCTAGAGGGGGACTTCTATGGGTGGGCTACAATGAGCAGTTCTTC
CSARGGLLWVGYNEQFF
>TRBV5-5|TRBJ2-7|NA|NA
TGTGCCAGCAGCTTCCAGTATTACGAGCCCTACGAGCAGTACTTC
CASSFQYYEPYEQYF
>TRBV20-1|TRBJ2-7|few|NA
TGCAGTGAGTCCGAGTGGGCCTACGAGCAGTACTTC
CSESEWAYEQYF
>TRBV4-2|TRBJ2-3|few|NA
TGTGCCAGCAGCCAAGACGGGGGCTCAAGCACAGATACGCAGTATTTT
CASSQDGGSSTDTQYF
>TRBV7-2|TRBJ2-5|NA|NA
TGTGCCAGCAGTCAGAACGGGGGCTACCAAGAGACCCAGTACTTC
CASSQNGGYQETQYF
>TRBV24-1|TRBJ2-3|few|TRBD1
TGTGCCACCAGTGAAGGGACAGGAGCGGACACAGATACGCAGTATTTT
CATSEGTGADTDTQYF
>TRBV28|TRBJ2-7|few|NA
TGTGCCAGCAGTTTATCTTACCACTACGAGCAGTACTTC
CASSLSYHYEQYF
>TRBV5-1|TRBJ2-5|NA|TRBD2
TGCGCCAGCAGGCTGACTAGCGGGGTGGATGAGCAGTACTTC
CASRLTSGVDEQYF
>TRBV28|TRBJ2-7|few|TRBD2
TGTGCCAGCAGAATAGCGGGGAGATACGAGCAGTACTTC
CASRIAGRYEQYF
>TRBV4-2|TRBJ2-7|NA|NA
TGTGCCAGCAGCCAAGAACCCATTTCGGGGGCTCTGGGCGAGCAGTACTTC
CASSQEPISGALGEQYF
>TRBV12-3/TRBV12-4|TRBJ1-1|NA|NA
TGTGCCAGCACCCCGCCTGGAAGACGGACTGAAGCTTTCTTT
CASTPPGRRTEAFF
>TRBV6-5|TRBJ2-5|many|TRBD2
TGTGCCAGCAGCCCGGGACTAGCGGTACAAGAGACCCAGTACTTC
CASSPGLAVQETQYF
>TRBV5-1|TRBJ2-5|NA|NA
TGCGCCAGCAGCTTGGGTCTTGAAGGGACCCAGTACTTC
CASSLGLEGTQYF
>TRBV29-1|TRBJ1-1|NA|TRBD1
TGCAGCGTAACGGGACAGGGTGCGGCCACTGAAGCTTTCTTT
CSVTGQGAATEAFF
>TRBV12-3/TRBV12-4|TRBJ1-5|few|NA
TGTGCCAGCAGTTTTGACAGGTTTGAGCAGCCCCAGCATTTT
CASSFDRFEQPQHF
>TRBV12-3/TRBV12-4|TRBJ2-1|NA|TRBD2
TGTGCCAGCACCGCCTTGGCGGGGGGGCAGTTCTTC
CASTALAGGQFF
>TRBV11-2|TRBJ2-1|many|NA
TGTGCCAGCAGCTTAGCGTTGGATGAGCAGTTCTTC
CASSLALDEQFF
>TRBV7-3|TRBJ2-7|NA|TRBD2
TGTGCCAGCAGCTTAAGTGGGGGGGACCTGTACTTC
CASSLSGGDLYF
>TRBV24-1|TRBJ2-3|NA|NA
TGTGCCACCAGTGATTTCGGGCTAGAGGCAGATACGCAGTATTTT
CATSDFGLEADTQYF
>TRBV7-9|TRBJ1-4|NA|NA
TGTGCCAGCAGCCAAGGGGGGGCAAAACTGTTTTTT
CASSQGGAKLFF
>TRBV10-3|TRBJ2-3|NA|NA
TGTGTCATCAGTGAGTCATCACAGGAAAATACGCAGTATTTT
CVISESSQENTQYF
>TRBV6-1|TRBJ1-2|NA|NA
TGTGCCAGCAGTGTCCGGGACCGCCTTAACTATGGCTACACCTTC
CASSVRDRLNYGYTF